This is a list of T cell receptor beta chains from one sample in a study of blood T cell repertoires in COVID-19. Clones were sequenced by immunoSEQ multiplex PCR, and TCRdb holds only the in-frame ones, with some missing. Here the sample spans roughly 100,000 clones, 80% to 90% being singletons. The sequencing input was peripheral blood. The receptors come from a woman of 80 years or more with active COVID-19. Each CDR3 is given with its conserved first and last residue. D genes are given only for firm matches. Not all rows give a size; the values are once, few, many and, for expanded clones, a class.

J gene	D gene	CDR3 length	V gene	clone size	CDR3 protein	CDR3 DNA
TRBJ2-1	TRBD1	16	TRBV5-1	NA	CASSILPGQVYNEQFF	TGCGCCAGCAGCATACTACCGGGACAGGTCTACAATGAGCAGTTCTTC
TRBJ2-1	NA	14	TRBV11-2	NA	CASSFGGKHNEQFF	TGTGCCAGCAGCTTTGGGGGCAAGCACAATGAGCAGTTCTTC
TRBJ1-5	NA	15	TRBV10-3	NA	CAISESRGRGQPQHF	TGTGCCATCAGTGAGTCTAGGGGGAGAGGGCAGCCCCAGCATTTT
TRBJ2-7	TRBD1	15	TRBV10-3	NA	CAISTGQGRIYEQYF	TGTGCCATCAGTACGGGACAGGGGAGAATCTACGAGCAGTACTTC
TRBJ1-2	NA	15	TRBV19	NA	CASSEKRWGPYGYTF	TGTGCCAGTAGTGAAAAGCGATGGGGGCCCTATGGCTACACCTTC
TRBJ2-3	TRBD2	14	TRBV5-5	NA	CASSSSGNGDTQYF	TGTGCCAGCAGCTCGAGCGGGAATGGAGATACGCAGTATTTT
TRBJ2-7	NA	11	TRBV30	once	CAWSIASEQYF	TGTGCCTGGAGTATAGCGTCCGAGCAGTACTTC
TRBJ2-1	TRBD2	13	TRBV11-3	NA	CASSPLAGGEQFF	TGTGCCAGCAGCCCCCTAGCGGGAGGAGAGCAGTTCTTC
TRBJ2-5	TRBD1	16	TRBV6-5	NA	CASSYSAAGGMKTQYF	TGTGCCAGCAGTTACTCGGCGGCAGGGGGCATGAAGACCCAGTACTTC
TRBJ2-1	NA	12	TRBV30	NA	CAWSPSPGEQFF	TGTGCCTGGAGTCCCTCCCCGGGTGAGCAGTTCTTC
TRBJ1-1	NA	13	TRBV28	NA	CASSRVRRTEAFF	TGTGCCAGCAGTCGGGTACGACGCACTGAAGCTTTCTTT
TRBJ2-1	TRBD2	17	TRBV10-3	NA	CAISEIRLEREDNEQFF	TGTGCCATCAGTGAGATACGGTTGGAGCGGGAGGACAATGAGCAGTTCTTC
TRBJ2-5	TRBD2	17	TRBV18	NA	CASSPFPGLAGGETQYF	TGTGCCAGCTCACCCTTCCCGGGACTAGCGGGAGGAGAGACCCAGTACTTC
TRBJ2-5	NA	12	TRBV9	NA	CASSTNLQTQYF	TGTGCCAGCAGCACCAACCTACAGACCCAGTACTTC
TRBJ2-1	NA	14	TRBV29-1	NA	CSARPPGIHNEQFF	TGCAGCGCTAGACCCCCAGGGATCCACAATGAGCAGTTCTTC
TRBJ2-1	TRBD2	16	TRBV6-4	NA	CASSFSRTSVNNEQFF	TGTGCCAGCAGTTTCTCCCGGACTAGCGTCAACAATGAGCAGTTCTTC
TRBJ2-7	NA	16	TRBV21-1	few	CASSSKRPGLACEQYF	TGTGCCAGCAGCTCTAAGAGGCCGGGACTAGCCTGCGAGCAGTACTTC
TRBJ1-1	TRBD1	15	TRBV30	NA	CAWSVGAGGGTEAFF	TGTGCCTGGAGTGTAGGAGCAGGGGGCGGCACTGAAGCTTTCTTT
TRBJ2-5	NA	12	TRBV6-5	NA	CASSRDQETQYF	TGTGCCAGCAGCCGGGATCAAGAGACCCAGTACTTC
TRBJ1-2	NA	13	TRBV4-1	NA	CASSQERRNGYTF	TGCGCCAGCAGCCAAGAGCGGAGAAATGGCTACACCTTC
TRBJ1-1	NA	12	TRBV15	NA	CATSRDQQEAFF	TGTGCCACCAGCAGAGATCAACAGGAAGCTTTCTTT
TRBJ2-7	TRBD1	15	TRBV7-3	few	CASSQQGFGTYEQYF	TGTGCCAGCAGTCAACAGGGGTTTGGGACCTACGAGCAGTACTTC
TRBJ2-7	NA	14	TRBV30	NA	CAWSVLGLFYEQYF	TGTGCCTGGAGTGTACTTGGGCTTTTCTACGAGCAGTACTTC
TRBJ2-3	TRBD1	15	TRBV5-1	NA	CASSADRASTDTQYF	TGCGCCAGCAGCGCGGACAGGGCTAGCACAGATACGCAGTATTTT
TRBJ2-1	NA	14	TRBV9	NA	CASGRSGRRNEQFF	TGTGCCAGCGGAAGAAGCGGGCGGCGCAATGAGCAGTTCTTC
TRBJ2-2	NA	12	TRBV7-8	NA	CASGQWSGELFF	TGTGCCAGCGGACAGTGGAGCGGGGAGCTGTTTTTT
TRBJ2-7	NA	17	TRBV27	NA	CASSLICQRPRAYEQYF	TGTGCCAGCAGTTTAATTTGTCAGCGGCCGCGGGCCTACGAGCAGTACTTC
TRBJ2-3	TRBD2	16	TRBV7-2	NA	CASSFFPAGGTDTQYF	TGTGCCAGCAGCTTTTTTCCAGCGGGGGGCACAGATACGCAGTATTTT
TRBJ2-7	NA	14	TRBV28	NA	CASSPNAQGYEQYF	TGTGCCAGCAGCCCCAATGCACAGGGATACGAGCAGTACTTC
TRBJ1-5	TRBD1	16	TRBV6-2/TRBV6-3	NA	CASSYQPGQEEEPQHF	TGTGCCAGCAGTTACCAGCCCGGACAGGAGGAGGAGCCCCAGCATTTT
TRBJ1-1	TRBD1	17	TRBV27	NA	CASRAASRTGGNTEAFF	TGTGCCAGCAGAGCCGCATCTCGGACAGGAGGGAACACTGAAGCTTTCTTT
TRBJ2-3	NA	10	TRBV12-3/TRBV12-4	NA	CASSSNTQYF	TGTGCCAGCAGTTCAAATACGCAGTATTTT
TRBJ1-3	NA	15	TRBV3-1/TRBV3-2	NA	CASSQGRGAGNTIYF	TGTGCCAGCAGCCAAGGAAGGGGCGCTGGAAACACCATATATTTT
TRBJ2-7	TRBD2	18	TRBV5-1	once	CASSLGGLILAGVYEQYF	TGCGCCAGCAGCTTGGGTGGCCTGATTCTAGCGGGAGTCTACGAGCAGTACTTC
TRBJ2-7	TRBD2	16	TRBV7-2	NA	CASSFASGSTKVEQYF	TGTGCCAGCAGCTTCGCTAGCGGGAGCACCAAGGTCGAGCAGTACTTC
TRBJ2-1	TRBD2	14	TRBV28	NA	CASSLAGGSDEQFF	TGTGCCAGCTCTTTAGCGGGAGGAAGCGATGAGCAGTTCTTC
TRBJ2-3	NA	13	TRBV12-3/TRBV12-4	NA	CASTRTSTDTQYF	TGTGCCAGCACTCGGACTAGCACAGATACGCAGTATTTT
TRBJ2-3	TRBD2	15	TRBV28	NA	CASSFLAGDADTQYF	TGTGCCAGCAGTTTCCTGGCGGGAGACGCAGATACGCAGTATTTT
TRBJ2-1	TRBD1	16	TRBV27	NA	CASRPAPGQGYNEQFF	TGTGCCAGCAGGCCTGCACCGGGACAGGGCTACAATGAGCAGTTCTTC
TRBJ2-7	NA	14	TRBV7-9	NA	CASSLSGETYEQYF	TGTGCCAGCAGCTTATCCGGGGAAACTTACGAGCAGTACTTC
TRBJ2-5	NA	14	TRBV7-9	once	CASSRQSKQAAQYF	TGTGCCAGCAGCCGACAGTCGAAGCAGGCGGCCCAGTACTTC
TRBJ2-7	NA	14	TRBV7-2	NA	CASSLSGSTYEQYF	TGTGCCAGCAGCTTAAGTGGGAGCACCTACGAGCAGTACTTC
TRBJ2-6	NA	16	TRBV6-5	NA	CASSYSVDSGANVLTF	TGTGCCAGCAGTTACTCTGTAGACTCTGGGGCCAACGTCCTGACTTTC
TRBJ2-1	TRBD1	14	TRBV19	NA	CASSMLRDRTEQFF	TGTGCCAGTAGTATGTTAAGGGACAGGACTGAGCAGTTCTTC
TRBJ2-1	NA	17	TRBV21-1	NA	CASSKALGGSSYNEQFF	TGTGCCAGCAGCAAAGCGCTAGGCGGGAGCTCCTACAATGAGCAGTTCTTC
TRBJ2-2	TRBD1	16	TRBV7-3	NA	CASSFGQGANTGELFF	TGTGCCAGCAGCTTCGGACAGGGCGCGAACACCGGGGAGCTGTTTTTT
TRBJ2-2	TRBD2	16	TRBV5-4	NA	CASSLRSGSSTGELFF	TGTGCCAGCAGCTTGAGGAGCGGGAGTTCCACCGGGGAGCTGTTTTTT
TRBJ1-2	NA	12	TRBV3-1/TRBV3-2	few	CASSQVTDGYTF	TGTGCCAGCAGCCAAGTGACAGATGGCTACACCTTC
TRBJ1-1	TRBD1	15	TRBV5-1	once	CASSLEGGSFTEAFF	TGCGCCAGCAGCTTGGAAGGGGGCTCCTTCACTGAAGCTTTCTTT
TRBJ1-1	NA	14	TRBV28	once	CASSFGGFVTEAFF	TGTGCCAGCAGTTTCGGGGGGTTTGTCACTGAAGCTTTCTTT